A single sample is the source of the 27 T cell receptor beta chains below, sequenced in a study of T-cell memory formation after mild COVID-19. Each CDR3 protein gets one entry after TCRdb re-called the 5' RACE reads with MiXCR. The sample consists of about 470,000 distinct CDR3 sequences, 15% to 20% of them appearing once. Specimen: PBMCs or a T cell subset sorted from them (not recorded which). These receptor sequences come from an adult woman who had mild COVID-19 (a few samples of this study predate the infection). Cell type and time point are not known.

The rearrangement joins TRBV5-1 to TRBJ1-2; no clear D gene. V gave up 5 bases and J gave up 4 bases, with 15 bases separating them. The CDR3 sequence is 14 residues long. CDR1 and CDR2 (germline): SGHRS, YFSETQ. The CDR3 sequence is CASSHTEKSYGYTF. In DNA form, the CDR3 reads TGCGCCAGCAGTCATACAGAGAAAAGCTATGGCTACACCTTC.

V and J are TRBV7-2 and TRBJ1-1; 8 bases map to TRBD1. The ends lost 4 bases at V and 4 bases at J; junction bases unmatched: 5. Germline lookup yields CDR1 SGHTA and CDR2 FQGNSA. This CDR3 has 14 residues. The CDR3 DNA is TGTGCCAGCAGCTACCAGGGGGCAGGCACTGAAGCTTTCTTT. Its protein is CASSYQGAGTEAFF.

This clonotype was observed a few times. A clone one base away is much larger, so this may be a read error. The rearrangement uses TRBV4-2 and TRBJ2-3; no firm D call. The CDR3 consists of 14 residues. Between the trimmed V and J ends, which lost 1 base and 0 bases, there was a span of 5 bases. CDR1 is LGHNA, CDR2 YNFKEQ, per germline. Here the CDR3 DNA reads TGTGCCAGCAGCCAAGGGCATAGCACAGATACGCAGTATTTT. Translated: CASSQGHSTDTQYF.

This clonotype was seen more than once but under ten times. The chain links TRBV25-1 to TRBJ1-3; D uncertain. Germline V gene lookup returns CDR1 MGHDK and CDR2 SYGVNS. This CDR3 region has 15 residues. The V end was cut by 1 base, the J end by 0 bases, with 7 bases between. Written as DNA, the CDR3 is TGTGCCAGCAGTGAATCGCTAGACTCTGGAAACACCATATATTTT. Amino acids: CASSESLDSGNTIYF.

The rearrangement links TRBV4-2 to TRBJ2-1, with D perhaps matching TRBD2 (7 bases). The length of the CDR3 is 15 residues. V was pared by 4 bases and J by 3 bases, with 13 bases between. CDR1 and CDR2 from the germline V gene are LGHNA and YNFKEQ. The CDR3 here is CASSPKGGDYNEQFF. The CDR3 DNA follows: TGTGCCAGCAGCCCGAAGGGGGGGGACTACAATGAGCAGTTCTTC.

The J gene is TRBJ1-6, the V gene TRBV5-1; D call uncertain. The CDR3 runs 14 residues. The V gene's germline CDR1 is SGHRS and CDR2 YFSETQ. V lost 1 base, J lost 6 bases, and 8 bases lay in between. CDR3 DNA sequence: TGCGCCAGCAGCTTGCCGGGCGGTAATTCACCCCTCCACTTT. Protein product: CASSLPGGNSPLHF.

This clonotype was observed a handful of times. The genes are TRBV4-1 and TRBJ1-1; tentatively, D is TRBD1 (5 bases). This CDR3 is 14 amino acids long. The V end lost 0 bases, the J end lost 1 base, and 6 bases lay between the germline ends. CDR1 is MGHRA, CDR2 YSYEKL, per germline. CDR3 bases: TGCGCCAGCAGCCAAGATCAGGGGAACACTGAAGCTTTCTTT. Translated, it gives CASSQDQGNTEAFF.

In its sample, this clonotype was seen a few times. CDR3 protein: CASSFPGAGELFF. The DNA of the CDR3 is TGTGCCAGCAGTTTTCCAGGGGCCGGGGAGCTGTTTTTT. V gene TRBV27 combines with J gene TRBJ2-2; TRBD1 might be the D (6 bases). The CDR3 is 13 amino acids. The V end lost 3 bases, the J end lost 6 bases, and 8 bases lay between the germline ends. Germline values: CDR1 MNHEY, CDR2 SMNVEV (reference sequence).

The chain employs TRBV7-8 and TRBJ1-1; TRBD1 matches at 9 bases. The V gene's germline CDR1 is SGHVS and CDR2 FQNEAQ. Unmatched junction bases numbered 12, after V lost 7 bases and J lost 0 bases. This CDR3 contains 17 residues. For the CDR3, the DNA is TGTGCCAGCACTACCGAAAGGGGACAGGGAGTGAACACTGAAGCTTTCTTT. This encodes CASTTERGQGVNTEAFF.

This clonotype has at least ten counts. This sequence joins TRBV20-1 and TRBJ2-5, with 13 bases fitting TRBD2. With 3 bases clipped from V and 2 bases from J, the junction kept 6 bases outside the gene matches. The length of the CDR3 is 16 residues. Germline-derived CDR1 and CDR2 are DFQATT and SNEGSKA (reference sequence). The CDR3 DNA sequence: TGCAGTGCTAGCACCGGGACTAGCGGGGAACAAGAGACCCAGTACTTC. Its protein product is CSASTGTSGEQETQYF.

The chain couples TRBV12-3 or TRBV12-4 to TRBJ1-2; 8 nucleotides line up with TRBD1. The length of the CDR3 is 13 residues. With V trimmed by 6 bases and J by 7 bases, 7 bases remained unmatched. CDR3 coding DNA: TGTGCCAGCAGCCGGGACAGGCACCTTGGCTACACCTTC. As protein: CASSRDRHLGYTF.

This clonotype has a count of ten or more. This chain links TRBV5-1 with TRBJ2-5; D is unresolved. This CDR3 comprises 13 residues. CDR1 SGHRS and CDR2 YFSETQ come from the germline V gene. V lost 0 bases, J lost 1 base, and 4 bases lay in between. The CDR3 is CASSLGAQETQYF. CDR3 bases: TGCGCCAGCAGCTTGGGGGCCCAAGAGACCCAGTACTTC.

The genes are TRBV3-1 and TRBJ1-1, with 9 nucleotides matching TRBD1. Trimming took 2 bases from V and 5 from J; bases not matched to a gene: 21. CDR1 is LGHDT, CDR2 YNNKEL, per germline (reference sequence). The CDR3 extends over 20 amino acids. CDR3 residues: CASSQFASGGAGTGWTEAFF. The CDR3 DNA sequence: TGTGCCAGCAGCCAATTCGCTTCCGGCGGGGCCGGGACAGGGTGGACTGAAGCTTTCTTT.

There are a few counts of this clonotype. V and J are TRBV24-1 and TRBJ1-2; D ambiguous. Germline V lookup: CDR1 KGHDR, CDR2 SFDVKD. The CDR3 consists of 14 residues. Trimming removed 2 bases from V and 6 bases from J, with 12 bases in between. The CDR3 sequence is CATSDSDKEDGYTF. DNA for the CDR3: TGTGCCACCAGTGATTCAGACAAAGAGGATGGCTACACCTTC.

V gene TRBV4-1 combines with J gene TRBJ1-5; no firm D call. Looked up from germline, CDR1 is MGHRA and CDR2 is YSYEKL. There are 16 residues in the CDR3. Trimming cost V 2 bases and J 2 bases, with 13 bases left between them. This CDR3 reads CASSQYPGAGNQPQHF. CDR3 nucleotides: TGCGCCAGCAGCCAATATCCGGGCGCGGGCAATCAGCCCCAGCATTTT.

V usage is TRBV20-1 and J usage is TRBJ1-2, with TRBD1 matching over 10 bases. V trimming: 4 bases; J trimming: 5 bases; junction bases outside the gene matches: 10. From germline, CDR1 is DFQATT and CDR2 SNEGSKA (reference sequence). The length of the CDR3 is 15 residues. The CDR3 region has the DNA TGCAGTGCTATACCGGGACAGGGGATGGGTTATGGCTACACCTTC. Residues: CSAIPGQGMGYGYTF.

DNA for the CDR3: TGTGCCTGGCACCCGGGACTCGGGGGGACCCAGTACTTC. Its translation is CAWHPGLGGTQYF. The chain recombines TRBV30 with TRBJ2-5; D perhaps matches TRBD2 (6 bases). Between the trimmed V and J ends, which lost 5 bases and 7 bases, there was a span of 17 bases. CDR3 size: 13 residues. Germline CDR1 is GTSNPN and CDR2 is SVGIG (reference sequence).

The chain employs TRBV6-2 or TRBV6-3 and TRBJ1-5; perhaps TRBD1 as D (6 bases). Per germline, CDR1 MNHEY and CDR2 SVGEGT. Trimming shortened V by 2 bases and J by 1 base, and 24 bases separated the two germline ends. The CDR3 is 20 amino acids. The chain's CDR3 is CASSYRVQGRVGISNQPQHF. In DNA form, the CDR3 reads TGTGCCAGCAGTTACCGGGTACAGGGAAGGGTCGGTATAAGCAATCAGCCCCAGCATTTT.

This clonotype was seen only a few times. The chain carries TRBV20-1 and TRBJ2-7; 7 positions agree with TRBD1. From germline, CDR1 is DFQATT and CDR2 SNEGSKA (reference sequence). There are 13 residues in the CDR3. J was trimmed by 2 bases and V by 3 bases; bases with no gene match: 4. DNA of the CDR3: TGCAGTGCTAGGAGGGACAGTACCTACGAGCAGTACTTC. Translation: CSARRDSTYEQYF.

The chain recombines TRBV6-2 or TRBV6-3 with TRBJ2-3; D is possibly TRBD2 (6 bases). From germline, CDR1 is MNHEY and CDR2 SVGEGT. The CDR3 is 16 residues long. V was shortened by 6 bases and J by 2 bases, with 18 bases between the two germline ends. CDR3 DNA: TGTGCCAGCAGAAGTTACTCGGGGGAGGTCACAGATACGCAGTATTTT. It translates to CASRSYSGEVTDTQYF.

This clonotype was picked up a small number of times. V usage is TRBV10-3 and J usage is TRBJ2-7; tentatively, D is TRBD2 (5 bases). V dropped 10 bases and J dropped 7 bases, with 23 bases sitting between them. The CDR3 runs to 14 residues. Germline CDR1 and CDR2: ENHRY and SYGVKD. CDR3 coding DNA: TGTGCCAGCCACGAAGGCCCAACGGGATGGGAGCAGTACTTC. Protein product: CASHEGPTGWEQYF.

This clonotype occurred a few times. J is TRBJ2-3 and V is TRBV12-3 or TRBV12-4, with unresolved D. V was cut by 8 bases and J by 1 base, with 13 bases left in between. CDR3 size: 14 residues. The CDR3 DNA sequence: TGTGCCAGCGCGGTTTTCACCGGCACAGATACGCAGTATTTT. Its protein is CASAVFTGTDTQYF.

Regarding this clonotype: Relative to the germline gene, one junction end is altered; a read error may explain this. The CDR3 region is CASSRTRNPGELFF. DNA of the CDR3: TGTGCCAGCAGTAGAACTAGGAACCCCGGGGAGCTGTTTTTT. The chain carries TRBV6-5 and TRBJ2-2, with D possibly being TRBD2 (5 bases). Germline V gene sequence: CDR1 MNHEY, CDR2 SVGAGI. This CDR3 has 14 amino acids.

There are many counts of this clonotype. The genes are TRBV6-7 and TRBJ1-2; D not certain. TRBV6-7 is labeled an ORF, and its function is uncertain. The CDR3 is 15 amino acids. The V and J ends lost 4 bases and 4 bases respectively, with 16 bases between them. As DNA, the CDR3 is TGTGCCAGCAGTTCCCTAAAAGGGCGCTTCTATGGCTACACCTTC. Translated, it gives CASSSLKGRFYGYTF.

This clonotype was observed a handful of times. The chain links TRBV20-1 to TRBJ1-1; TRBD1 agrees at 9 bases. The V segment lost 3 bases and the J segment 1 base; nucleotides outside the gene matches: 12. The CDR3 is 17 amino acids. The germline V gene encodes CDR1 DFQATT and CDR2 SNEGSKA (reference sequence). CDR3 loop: CSARGGRTGERNTEAFF. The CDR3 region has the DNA TGCAGTGCTAGGGGCGGAAGGACAGGGGAGAGGAACACTGAAGCTTTCTTT.

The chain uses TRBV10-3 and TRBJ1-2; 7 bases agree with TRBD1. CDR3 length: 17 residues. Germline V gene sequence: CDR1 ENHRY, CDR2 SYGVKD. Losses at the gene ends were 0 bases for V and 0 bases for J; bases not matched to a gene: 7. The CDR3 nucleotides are TGTGCCATCAGTGAGTCGGGCAGGGGGAGAGCTAACTATGGCTACACCTTC. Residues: CAISESGRGRANYGYTF.

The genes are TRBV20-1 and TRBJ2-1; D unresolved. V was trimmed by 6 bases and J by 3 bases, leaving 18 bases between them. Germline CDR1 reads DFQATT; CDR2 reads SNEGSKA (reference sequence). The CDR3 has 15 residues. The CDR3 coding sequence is TGCAGTGCACCCAAGCCCACTATTCTCTACAATGAGCAGTTCTTC. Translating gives CSAPKPTILYNEQFF.